Listed here are 10 T cell receptor beta chains from one sample, sequenced in a study of shared clonotypes between healthy human individuals (dated by TCRdb to the early 2020s). Library construction relied on the immunoSEQ multiplex PCR assay. Sourced from immuneACCESS, this table was stored by TCRdb with only in-frame sequences that have V and J called. A share of the clones is absent; for the studies checked, an unresolved V gene accounts for under half, and the remainder has no known explanation. In this sample the table shows 1.5 million to 2.5 million clones, about 94% of which occur a single time. Together, the top ten hold 1% to 1.5% of the sample. CD8 naive samples were CD45RO-negative cells positively selected for CCR7, giving a CD45RA+CCR7+ population that excluded TemRA cells. The sequencing sample was made of naive CD8+ T cells sorted from blood. The cell subset or site label here, explained by the study, means: CD45RA+CCR7+. These receptors all stem from a man in his late teens or twenties in good health.

The chain combines TRBV4-3 with TRBJ1-4; D is ambiguous. Looked up from germline, CDR1 is LGHNA and CDR2 is YSLEER. The CDR3 loop spans 15 amino acids. The V gene lost 2 bases and the J gene lost 0 bases, with 7 bases spanning the gap. The CDR3 protein is CASSQNSPTNEKLFF. As DNA, the CDR3 is TGCGCCAGCAGCCAAAACAGCCCAACTAATGAAAAACTGTTTTTT.

This chain connects TRBV11-2 to TRBJ1-2; maybe TRBD1 (6 bases). V was cut by 5 bases and J by 4 bases, with 14 bases left in between. Germline CDR1 reads SGHAT; CDR2 reads FQNNGV. The CDR3 totals 14 residues. CDR3 loop: CASSVGGPAYGYTF. The CDR3, as DNA: TGTGCCAGCAGCGTAGGGGGGCCGGCCTATGGCTACACCTTC.

This chain joins TRBV6-5 and TRBJ2-2, with 8 bases aligning to TRBD1. J lost 7 bases, V lost 6 bases, and 7 bases had no gene match. Germline CDR1 MNHEY, CDR2 SVGAGI. The CDR3 runs to 14 residues. CDR3 nucleotide sequence: TGTGCCAGCAGGTCCAGGGGGCTCGTCGGGGAGCTGTTTTTT. Its protein product is CASRSRGLVGELFF.

About this clone itself: The same CDR3 is also encoded by other DNA sequences in this sample. V usage is TRBV30 and J usage is TRBJ2-2; D may correspond to TRBD1 or TRBD2 (5 bases each). This CDR3 contains 13 residues. Per the germline V gene, CDR1 is GTSNPN and CDR2 is SVGIG (reference sequence). V dropped 5 bases and J dropped 2 bases, with 9 bases sitting between them. The CDR3 loop reads CAWGGRNTGELFF. The CDR3 DNA reads TGTGCCTGGGGGGGTCGAAACACCGGGGAGCTGTTTTTT.

Turning to this clone: Within the sample, other DNA sequences also encode this same CDR3. The V call is TRBV5-1, the J call TRBJ2-1; 8 bases fit TRBD1. The CDR3 is 15 amino acids. V shed 2 bases and J 4 bases; nucleotides not matched to a gene: 5. In germline, CDR1 is SGHRS, CDR2 YFSETQ. The CDR3 bases are TGCGCCAGCAGCTTAGGCCAGGGGGCTTACAATGAGCAGTTCTTC. It is translated as CASSLGQGAYNEQFF. The whole variable domain, filled in from reference TRBV5-1 and TRBJ2-1, reads KAGVTQTPRYLIKTRGQQVTLSCSPISGHRSVSWYQQTPGQGLQFLFEYFSETQRNKGNFPGRFSGRQFSNSRSEMNVSTLELGDSALYLCASSLGQGAYNEQFFGPGTRLTVL.

This clone was detected a few times. Other nucleotide sequences in the sample specify the same CDR3. V is TRBV2 and J is TRBJ1-5; D remains unclear. The V gene's germline CDR1 is SNHLY and CDR2 FYNNEI. This CDR3 region has 12 residues. The V gene lost 1 base and the J gene lost 6 bases, with 4 bases spanning the gap. The DNA for the CDR3 is TGTGCCAGCAGTGAAGGGGGTCAGCCCCAGCATTTT. As protein: CASSEGGQPQHF.

The chain links TRBV5-4 to TRBJ1-2; 10 bases match TRBD1. Germline V gives CDR1 SGHNT, CDR2 YYREEE (reference sequence). V trimming: 4 bases; J trimming: 2 bases; junction bases outside the gene matches: 8. The CDR3 is made up of 16 amino acids. The CDR3 nucleotides read TGTGCCAGCAGCCCACCCGGGACAGGGGAGAACTATGGCTACACCTTC. As protein: CASSPPGTGENYGYTF.

J is TRBJ2-2 and V is TRBV9; D is uncertain. V was shortened by 1 base and J by 2 bases, with 6 bases between the two germline ends. This CDR3 spans 14 amino acids. CDR1 SGDLS and CDR2 YYNGEE come from the germline V gene. CDR3 region: CASSVLRNTGELFF. CDR3 coding DNA: TGTGCCAGCAGCGTACTGAGAAACACCGGGGAGCTGTTTTTT.

The chain has TRBV4-3 and TRBJ2-2, with a weak D call TRBD2 (5 bases). This CDR3 spans 17 amino acids. In germline, CDR1 is LGHNA, CDR2 YSLEER. The V and J ends lost 0 bases and 6 bases respectively, with 17 bases between them. The CDR3 DNA sequence: TGCGCCAGCAGCCAAGATGGTGAGGGAGTGTATTCCGGGGAGCTGTTTTTT. It is translated as CASSQDGEGVYSGELFF.

This rearrangement joins TRBV29-1 to TRBJ2-7; the D call may be TRBD1 or TRBD2 (5 bases each). Trimming pared 3 bases from V and 0 bases from J, leaving 12 bases between. There are 14 residues in the CDR3. Per germline, CDR1 SQVTM and CDR2 ANQGSEA. DNA of the CDR3: TGCAGCGTTGATGACGGGGCCCTCTCCTACGAGCAGTACTTC. Translating it yields CSVDDGALSYEQYF.